The 23 T cell receptor beta chains reported below all come from one sample, sequenced in a study of blood T cell repertoires in COVID-19. The protocol was immunoSEQ multiplex PCR, while the TCRdb copy is restricted to in-frame clones and leaves out a portion. Altogether roughly 190,000 clones are present, 85% to 90% being singletons, with the ten largest covering approximately 8%. Sequencing was performed on peripheral blood. All receptors derive from a woman in her sixties with acute or convalescent COVID-19.

V is TRBV9 and J is TRBJ2-7, with 8 bases matching TRBD1. The length of the CDR3 is 15 residues. J was trimmed by 5 bases and V by 4 bases; bases with no gene match: 11. Germline V gene sequence: CDR1 SGDLS, CDR2 YYNGEE. The CDR3: CASSIGQGNYHEQYF. The CDR3 nucleotides are TGTGCCAGCAGCATCGGACAGGGTAACTACCACGAGCAGTACTTC.

This clone was detected only a few times. The genes are TRBV12-3 or TRBV12-4 and TRBJ2-1; TRBD2 is a possible D gene (6 bases). The CDR3 has 13 amino acids. Trimming cost V 2 bases and J 10 bases, with 12 bases left between them. This chain's CDR3 is CASSLLSAGEQFF. The CDR3 nucleotides read TGTGCCAGCAGTTTATTGTCGGCGGGAGAGCAGTTCTTC.

The V gene is TRBV3-1 (or the pseudogene TRBV3-2), the J gene TRBJ1-6; 8 positions match TRBD1. From germline, CDR1 is LGHDT and CDR2 YNNKEL (reference sequence). V lost 0 bases, J lost 7 bases, and 5 bases stayed unmatched. This CDR3 is built from 16 residues. Here the CDR3 reads CASSQEGTGRNSPLHF. CDR3 in DNA: TGTGCCAGCAGCCAAGAGGGGACAGGACGAAATTCACCCCTCCACTTT.

This chain joins TRBV7-2 and TRBJ2-1, with D perhaps TRBD1 (6 bases). CDR1 and CDR2 (germline): SGHTA, FQGNSA. Trimming stripped 4 bases from V and 7 bases from J, with 11 bases between. The CDR3 is made up of 13 amino acids. Written as DNA, the CDR3 is TGTGCCAGCAGCTCACAGGGTGGAAATGAGCAGTTCTTC. This gives the protein CASSSQGGNEQFF.

V is TRBV9 and J is TRBJ1-4, with 8 bases that match TRBD1. V was clipped by 1 base and J by 8 bases; unmatched bases: 4. Germline values: CDR1 SGDLS, CDR2 YYNGEE. The CDR3 is 14 residues long. The CDR3 coding sequence is TGTGCCAGCAGCGTATTAGACAGGGGAGAAAAACTGTTTTTT. As protein: CASSVLDRGEKLFF. The full variable domain, in which reference TRBV9 and TRBJ1-4 provide the parts outside the CDR3, is DSGVTQTPKHLITATGQRVTLRCSPRSGDLSVYWYQQSLDQGLQFLIQYYNGEERAKGNILERFSAQQFPDLHSELNLSSLELGDSALYFCASSVLDRGEKLFFGSGTQLSVL.

This sequence joins TRBV5-1 and TRBJ1-2; tentative D call: TRBD1 (6 bases). This CDR3 has 14 residues. Looked up from germline, CDR1 is SGHRS and CDR2 is YFSETQ. Trimming pared 0 bases from V and 6 bases from J, leaving 12 bases between. CDR3 region: CASSLAGQGNGYTF. In nucleotides, the CDR3 is TGCGCCAGCAGCTTGGCCGGGCAGGGGAATGGCTACACCTTC. Full variable domain (rest looked up from reference TRBV5-1 and TRBJ1-2): KAGVTQTPRYLIKTRGQQVTLSCSPISGHRSVSWYQQTPGQGLQFLFEYFSETQRNKGNFPGRFSGRQFSNSRSEMNVSTLELGDSALYLCASSLAGQGNGYTFGSGTRLTVV.

The genes are TRBV6-5 and TRBJ2-1; D is uncertain. V gave up 2 bases and J gave up 7 bases, with 9 bases separating them. CDR1 and CDR2 (germline): MNHEY, SVGAGI. The CDR3 runs to 13 residues. The CDR3 sequence is CASSYAPRNEQFF. The CDR3 coding sequence is TGTGCCAGCAGTTACGCCCCGAGGAATGAGCAGTTCTTC.

This clone was counted many times. The chain employs TRBV9 and TRBJ2-1, with D possibly matching TRBD1 (6 bases). The germline gives CDR1 SGDLS, CDR2 YYNGEE. Trimming took off 5 bases at V and 0 bases at J, with 15 bases between the two ends. The CDR3 is 16 residues long. The CDR3 nucleotides read TGTGCCAGCAGTGCCGACAGGACCTACTCCTACAATGAGCAGTTCTTC. Translating gives CASSADRTYSYNEQFF.

This chain uses TRBV6-5 with TRBJ2-2, with 9 bases fitting TRBD2. The CDR3 has 15 residues. Germline CDR1 is MNHEY and CDR2 is SVGAGI. The J segment lost 4 bases and the V segment lost 7 bases, leaving 7 bases of the junction unmatched. The CDR3 region is CASKLGLATTGELFF. The CDR3 coding sequence is TGTGCCAGCAAACTGGGACTAGCTACCACCGGGGAGCTGTTTTTT.

The chain couples TRBV2 to TRBJ2-5; D may be TRBD2 (6 bases). V was cut by 8 bases and J by 4 bases, with 20 bases left in between. This CDR3 region has 15 residues. Per germline, CDR1 SNHLY and CDR2 FYNNEI. CDR3 coding DNA: TGTGCCAGCCCCCCCCTAGAATGGCGGGGAGAGACCCAGTACTTC. Translated, it gives CASPPLEWRGETQYF.

The V and J genes are TRBV30 and TRBJ2-3; 11 bases line up with TRBD2. The germline V gene encodes CDR1 GTSNPN and CDR2 SVGIG (reference sequence). V shed 0 bases and J 9 bases; nucleotides not matched to a gene: 11. This CDR3 has 16 residues. CDR3 loop: CAWSVRTSGRGGTQYF. The DNA for the CDR3 is TGTGCCTGGAGTGTACGTACTAGCGGGAGAGGGGGGACGCAGTATTTT.

The chain couples TRBV29-1 to TRBJ2-6, with TRBD2 matching 8 bases. This CDR3 contains 17 residues. Trimming cost V 6 bases and J 0 bases; bases outside gene matches: 10. Germline CDR1 reads SQVTM; CDR2 reads ANQGSEA. The CDR3 protein is CSVPSGGIDSGANVLTF. The CDR3 DNA sequence: TGCAGCGTCCCCTCGGGGGGGATTGACTCTGGGGCCAACGTCCTGACTTTC. Full variable domain (outside the CDR3, taken from reference TRBV29-1 and TRBJ2-6): SAVISQKPSRDICQRGTSLTIQCQVDSQVTMMFWYRQQPGQSLTLIATANQGSEATYESGFVIDKFPISRPNLTFSTLTVSNMSPEDSSIYLCSVPSGGIDSGANVLTFGAGSRLTVL.

The chain recombines TRBV24-1 with TRBJ2-1; a possible D gene is TRBD1 (6 bases). Trimming shortened V by 5 bases and J by 0 bases, and 10 bases separated the two germline ends. The CDR3 contains 15 residues. Germline CDR1 is KGHDR and CDR2 is SFDVKD. The DNA of the CDR3 is TGTGCCACCAGTGGGGGGACATTCTCCTACAATGAGCAGTTCTTC. It codes for CATSGGTFSYNEQFF.

The chain recombines TRBV28 with TRBJ2-3; 10 bases are a match to TRBD2. The trim removed 2 bases at V and 3 bases at J, leaving 2 bases unmatched. Germline-derived CDR1 and CDR2 are MDHEN and SYDVKM. CDR3 length equals 15 residues. The CDR3 bases are TGTGCCAGCAGTTTAAGCGGGAGGGGAACAGATACGCAGTATTTT. Translating it yields CASSLSGRGTDTQYF. Full variable domain (missing parts from reference TRBV28 and TRBJ2-3): DVKVTQSSRYLVKRTGEKVFLECVQDMDHENMFWYRQDPGLGLRLIYFSYDVKMKEKGDIPEGYSVSREKKERFSLILESASTNQTSMYLCASSLSGRGTDTQYFGPGTRLTVL.

V usage is TRBV24-1 and J usage is TRBJ2-5; D is unresolved. The germline V gene encodes CDR1 KGHDR and CDR2 SFDVKD. The CDR3 contains 13 residues. V was pared by 3 bases and J by 4 bases, with 8 bases between. The CDR3 here is CATSDPLRETQYF. The CDR3 DNA is TGTGCCACCAGTGATCCTCTGCGAGAGACCCAGTACTTC.

The chain links TRBV27 to TRBJ1-5; 7 bases align to TRBD1. The CDR3 consists of 16 residues. In germline, CDR1 is MNHEY, CDR2 SMNVEV (reference sequence). J gave up 1 base and V 4 bases, and 7 bases lay outside the gene matches. CDR3 coding DNA: TGTGCCAGCAGTTCCTCCCCGACAGGGAGCAATCAGCCCCAGCATTTT. Protein: CASSSSPTGSNQPQHF.

This rearrangement joins TRBV27 to TRBJ1-2; D remains ambiguous. V was clipped by 1 base and J by 2 bases, with 5 bases between them. Germline assignment: CDR1 MNHEY and CDR2 SMNVEV (reference sequence). CDR3 length equals 13 residues. The CDR3 sequence is CASSLYQNYGYTF. The DNA of the CDR3 is TGTGCCAGCAGTTTATATCAAAACTATGGCTACACCTTC.

The chain has TRBV5-1 and TRBJ1-2; TRBD1 matches at 7 bases. The V gene end was trimmed by 4 bases and the J gene end by 6 bases; junction bases not matched to a gene: 9. Germline CDR1 and CDR2: SGHRS and YFSETQ. The CDR3 has 14 residues. CDR3 sequence reads: CASSGTTGSDGYTF. The CDR3 DNA is TGCGCCAGCAGCGGGACGACAGGGTCAGATGGCTACACCTTC.

The V call is TRBV10-3, the J call TRBJ1-4; tentative D call: TRBD1 (5 bases). This CDR3 region has 13 residues. The germline gives CDR1 ENHRY, CDR2 SYGVKD. V was clipped by 3 bases and J by 5 bases, with 7 bases between them. Here the CDR3 DNA reads TGTGCCATCAGTGACAGGGCCAATGAAAAACTGTTTTTT. Its protein product is CAISDRANEKLFF.

The CDR3 reads CASSLGGQGNEKLFF. In DNA form, the CDR3 reads TGTGCCAGCAGCTTGGGGGGACAGGGGAACGAAAAACTGTTTTTT. The chain combines TRBV5-6 with TRBJ1-4, with 10 bases that match TRBD1. CDR1 and CDR2 from the germline V gene are SGHDT and YYEEEE. The V segment lost 0 bases and the J segment 8 bases; nucleotides outside the gene matches: 4. This CDR3 comprises 15 residues.

This chain joins TRBV3-1 (or the pseudogene TRBV3-2) and TRBJ1-2; D ambiguous. Trimming left V 1 base short and J 4 bases short, with 19 bases between. This CDR3 has 17 residues. Germline V gene data show CDR1 as LGHDT and CDR2 as YNNKEL (reference sequence). The CDR3 loop is CASSQGLRVSAGYGYTF. For the CDR3, the DNA is TGTGCCAGCAGCCAAGGGTTGAGAGTATCCGCAGGCTATGGCTACACCTTC.

This clone was detected only a few times. The chain couples TRBV11-3 to TRBJ2-2; D unclear. The germline V gene encodes CDR1 SGHNT and CDR2 YENEEA. Trimming shortened V by 0 bases and J by 4 bases, and 12 bases separated the two germline ends. This CDR3 spans 16 amino acids. The DNA of the CDR3 is TGTGCCAGCAGCTTAGATGCCCACCCCGGCACCGGGGAGCTGTTTTTT. Its protein product is CASSLDAHPGTGELFF.

The J gene is TRBJ2-3, the V gene TRBV30; tentatively, D is TRBD1 (5 bases). The germline V and J ends were trimmed by 5 bases and 2 bases, with 11 bases remaining between them. CDR3 length: 13 amino acids. Germline lookup yields CDR1 GTSNPN and CDR2 SVGIG (reference sequence). The CDR3 spells CAWDSPPTDTQYF. The CDR3 DNA is TGTGCCTGGGACAGTCCTCCCACAGATACGCAGTATTTT.